Shown below are 29 T cell receptor beta chains from a single sample sequenced in a study of technical replicates of blood from a few donors. The repertoire was sequenced with immunoSEQ multiplex PCR; TCRdb's copy has only in-frame clones and lacks some. The data show about 88,000 clones, with roughly 92% seen just once and over 0.2% held by the top ten. The sample taken for sequencing was T cells isolated from PBMCs. The receptors originated from a human donor in good health.

The chain links TRBV7-6 to TRBJ1-3; a weak D match, TRBD1 (5 bases). CDR1 is SGHVS and CDR2 is FNYEAQ in the germline V gene. The V gene lost 2 bases and the J gene lost 5 bases, with 10 bases spanning the gap. The CDR3 is 14 residues long. The CDR3 nucleotides read TGTGCCAGCAGCTTAAGGGGTTTTAGAAACACCATATATTTT. This sequence encodes CASSLRGFRNTIYF.

The rearrangement joins TRBV28 to TRBJ1-5; perhaps TRBD1 as D (6 bases). The CDR3 is made up of 13 amino acids. Trimming removed 6 bases from V and 9 bases from J, with 15 bases in between. The V gene's germline CDR1 is MDHEN and CDR2 SYDVKM. The CDR3 here is CASRNRAGGPQHF. CDR3 coding DNA: TGTGCCAGCAGAAACAGGGCCGGAGGGCCCCAGCATTTT.

This rearrangement joins TRBV2 to TRBJ1-5, with a weak D call TRBD1 (5 bases). V lost 7 bases and J lost 0, with 10 bases in between. The length of the CDR3 is 14 residues. From germline, CDR1 is SNHLY and CDR2 FYNNEI. As DNA, the CDR3 is TGTGCCAGCACCCCGGGGGGTAGCAATCAGCCCCAGCATTTT. Its protein is CASTPGGSNQPQHF.

This sequence joins TRBV18 and TRBJ1-5; D remains ambiguous. This CDR3 is built from 13 residues. CDR1 KGHSH and CDR2 LQKENI come from the germline V gene. V was pared by 3 bases and J by 4 bases, with 7 bases between. The CDR3 DNA follows: TGTGCCAGCTCACCGACTAATAATCAGCCCCAGCATTTT. It encodes CASSPTNNQPQHF. Together with reference TRBV18 and TRBJ1-5, the CDR3 gives the full variable domain: NAGVMQNPRHLVRRRGQEARLRCSPMKGHSHVYWYRQLPEEGLKFMVYLQKENIIDESGMPKERFSAEFPKEGPSILRIQQVVRGDSAAYFCASSPTNNQPQHFGDGTRLSIL.

The chain joins TRBV29-1 to TRBJ1-2; D may be TRBD1 (6 bases). Between the trimmed V and J ends, which lost 6 bases and 4 bases, there was a span of 21 bases. Germline V gene data show CDR1 as SQVTM and CDR2 as ANQGSEA. This CDR3 contains 15 residues. The CDR3 protein is CSVRARDIIPYGYTF. DNA of the CDR3: TGCAGCGTGAGAGCTCGGGACATTATACCCTATGGCTACACCTTC.

The rearrangement links TRBV7-2 to TRBJ1-2; D possibly corresponds to TRBD1 (5 bases). Germline lookup yields CDR1 SGHTA and CDR2 FQGNSA. V lost 5 bases to trimming and J lost 5 bases, with 15 bases between them. The CDR3 contains 14 residues. For the CDR3, the DNA is TGTGCCAGCAGCAACCAGGGCCCTCGGTATGGCTACACCTTC. It codes for CASSNQGPRYGYTF.

This chain uses TRBV5-1 with TRBJ2-2; TRBD1 agrees at 8 bases. Per germline, CDR1 SGHRS and CDR2 YFSETQ. This CDR3 spans 18 amino acids. V shed 0 bases, J shed 2 bases, and the junction held 9 bases outside the gene matches. Written as DNA, the CDR3 is TGCGCCAGCAGCTTGGAGGGGGCTGGACAGGGAAACACCGGGGAGCTGTTTTTT. Translating it yields CASSLEGAGQGNTGELFF.

The chain recombines TRBV14 with TRBJ2-5, with 13 bases that match TRBD2. The CDR3 sequence is 14 residues long. The junction had 1 base not matched to a gene; V was cut back by 4 bases and J by 5 bases. The V gene's germline CDR1 is SGHDN and CDR2 FVKESK. The CDR3 loop is CASSLLAGGETQYF. CDR3 DNA sequence: TGTGCCAGCAGCCTACTAGCGGGGGGGGAGACCCAGTACTTC.

J is TRBJ2-7 and V is TRBV28, with 9 bases matching TRBD2. The CDR3 loop spans 14 amino acids. Germline V lookup: CDR1 MDHEN, CDR2 SYDVKM. V gave up 5 bases and J gave up 8 bases; unmatched junction bases: 10. The CDR3 loop reads CASSPGLATPQQYF. The CDR3 bases are TGTGCCAGCAGTCCGGGACTAGCAACCCCTCAGCAGTACTTC.

The chain carries TRBV4-1 and TRBJ1-5; D is unresolved. V was clipped by 2 bases and J by 2 bases, with 10 bases between them. Germline loops: CDR1 MGHRA, CDR2 YSYEKL. The CDR3 extends over 15 amino acids. CDR3 sequence: CASSQPTRGNQPQHF. Here the CDR3 DNA reads TGCGCCAGCAGCCAACCGACGAGGGGCAATCAGCCCCAGCATTTT.

The chain carries TRBV30 and TRBJ1-5; TRBD1 aligns across 7 bases. The ends lost 8 bases at V and 4 bases at J; junction bases unmatched: 11. This CDR3 is built from 14 residues. Germline V gene data show CDR1 as GTSNPN and CDR2 as SVGIG (reference sequence). The CDR3 here is CAGAHTGANQPQHF. CDR3 nucleotides: TGTGCCGGGGCTCACACAGGGGCTAATCAGCCCCAGCATTTT.

The sample holds one count of this clone. The chain recombines TRBV9 with TRBJ2-2; D is perhaps TRBD1 (6 bases). The CDR3 runs 13 residues. Trimming removed 4 bases from V and 5 bases from J, with 9 bases in between. CDR1 SGDLS and CDR2 YYNGEE come from the germline V gene. The CDR3 protein is CASSTQGTGELFF. CDR3 bases: TGTGCCAGCAGCACCCAGGGGACCGGGGAGCTGTTTTTT.

The chain has TRBV6-5 and TRBJ1-2; D is undetermined. Germline V gene sequence: CDR1 MNHEY, CDR2 SVGAGI. V was shortened by 5 bases and J by 4 bases, with 8 bases between the two germline ends. The CDR3 is 12 residues long. CDR3 residues: CASSPGVYGYTF. The CDR3 DNA reads TGTGCCAGCAGTCCCGGGGTCTATGGCTACACCTTC.

This clone was counted a single time. The CDR3, as DNA: TGTGCCAGCACCACAGGGCCGTGGGAGACCCAGTACTTC. Residues: CASTTGPWETQYF. The chain uses TRBV6-1 and TRBJ2-5; the D gene is possibly TRBD1 (6 bases). The length of the CDR3 is 13 residues. The V end was cut by 7 bases, the J end by 5 bases, with 14 bases between. The germline gives CDR1 MNHNS, CDR2 SASEGT.

This rearrangement joins TRBV19 to TRBJ2-1; a possible D gene is TRBD2 (6 bases). Looked up from germline, CDR1 is LNHDA and CDR2 is SQIVND (reference sequence). V shed 3 bases and J shed 0 bases, with 9 bases lying between them. The CDR3 is 15 amino acids. CDR3 protein: CASSMGGFSYNEQFF. The CDR3 nucleotides read TGTGCCAGTAGTATGGGGGGTTTCTCCTACAATGAGCAGTTCTTC.

V gene TRBV5-1 combines with J gene TRBJ1-5; no firm D call. Deletions cut 0 bases from V and 4 bases from J, with 5 bases between. In germline, CDR1 is SGHRS, CDR2 YFSETQ. The CDR3 extends over 13 amino acids. In DNA, the CDR3 is TGCGCCAGCAGCTTGGAAGAGAATCAGCCCCAGCATTTT. Its translation: CASSLEENQPQHF.

As to this clone: Other DNA sequences in this specimen translate into the identical CDR3. CDR3 amino acids: CASSLAGGNTGELFF. The CDR3 DNA sequence: TGTGCCAGCAGCTTAGCAGGGGGGAACACCGGGGAGCTGTTTTTT. The chain carries TRBV13 and TRBJ2-2, with 7 nucleotides matching TRBD1. The CDR3 runs to 15 residues. The germline gives CDR1 PRHDT, CDR2 FYEKMQ (reference sequence). J lost 1 base, V lost 1 base, and 0 bases had no gene match.

The chain carries TRBV11-3 and TRBJ1-1; the D gene is possibly TRBD1 (5 bases). V lost 1 base, J lost 5 bases, and 17 bases lay in between. Germline CDR1 SGHNT, CDR2 YENEEA. The CDR3 loop spans 16 amino acids. CDR3 loop: CASSLGSGRTETEAFF. CDR3 coding DNA: TGTGCCAGCAGCTTAGGATCAGGGAGGACGGAGACTGAAGCTTTCTTT.

The V gene is TRBV19, the J gene TRBJ2-7; 7 bases fit TRBD1. Trimming took 6 bases from V and 6 from J; bases not matched to a gene: 8. Per germline, CDR1 LNHDA and CDR2 SQIVND (reference sequence). The CDR3 is made up of 13 amino acids. CDR3 sequence (DNA): TGTGCCAGTAGGGACCACAGGGGTCCCGAGCAGTACTTC. It encodes CASRDHRGPEQYF. The variable domain in full, with the rest retrieved from reference TRBV19 and TRBJ2-7, is DGGITQSPKYLFRKEGQNVTLSCEQNLNHDAMYWYRQDPGQGLRLIYYSQIVNDFQKGDIAEGYSVSREKKESFPLTVTSAQKNPTAFYLCASRDHRGPEQYFGPGTRLTVT.

The chain has TRBV6-1 and TRBJ2-7; no firm D call. The CDR3 contains 12 residues. The V gene lost 6 bases and the J gene lost 5 bases, with 11 bases spanning the gap. Germline V CDR1 and CDR2: MNHNS, SASEGT. The CDR3 region is CASRPYRDEQYF. The DNA for the CDR3 is TGTGCCAGCAGGCCGTACCGGGACGAGCAGTACTTC.

V usage is TRBV10-2 and J usage is TRBJ2-2, with D unclear. The germline gives CDR1 WSHSY, CDR2 SAAADI. Trimming cost V 9 bases and J 0 bases, with 11 bases left between them. The CDR3 spans 14 residues. CDR3 residues: CASLPTSNTGELFF. CDR3 nucleotide sequence: TGCGCCAGTCTCCCGACTTCGAACACCGGGGAGCTGTTTTTT.

The rearrangement links TRBV6-1 to TRBJ2-1, with 7 bases aligning to TRBD2. This CDR3 is built from 16 residues. V was pared by 2 bases and J by 6 bases, with 10 bases of the junction left unmatched. From germline, CDR1 is MNHNS and CDR2 SASEGT. DNA for the CDR3: TGTGCCAGCAGTGAACGGAGGGCGGGAGCTACCAATGAGCAGTTCTTC. Amino acids: CASSERRAGATNEQFF.

This sequence joins TRBV28 and TRBJ1-5, with D possibly being TRBD1 (6 bases). V lost 3 bases and J 9 bases, leaving 12 bases between the germline ends. The CDR3 covers 13 residues. Germline V CDR1 and CDR2: MDHEN, SYDVKM. The CDR3 bases are TGTGCCAGCAGTTTGTTGGACAGAAGGCCCCAGCATTTT. Protein sequence: CASSLLDRRPQHF.

This clone occurred once. The chain is built from TRBV11-1 and TRBJ1-2; D is ambiguous. CDR1 is SGHAT, CDR2 FQDESV, per germline (reference sequence). The CDR3 contains 13 residues. With 0 bases removed from V and 6 bases from J, the gap between germline ends came to 8 bases. Here the CDR3 reads CASSLARVDGYTF. CDR3 DNA: TGTGCCAGCAGCTTAGCGAGAGTCGATGGCTACACCTTC.

This chain connects TRBV5-8 to TRBJ1-2; D perhaps matches TRBD1 (6 bases). There are 15 residues in the CDR3. In germline, CDR1 is SGHTS, CDR2 YDEGEE. V lost 0 bases and J lost 3, with 12 bases in between. CDR3 sequence reads: CASSLARQAHYGYTF. The DNA for the CDR3 is TGTGCCAGCAGCTTGGCAAGACAGGCCCACTATGGCTACACCTTC. Full variable domain (rest looked up from reference TRBV5-8 and TRBJ1-2): EAGVTQSPTHLIKTRGQQATLRCSPISGHTSVYWYQQALGLGLQFLLWYDEGEERNRGNFPPRFSGRQFPNYSSELNVNALELEDSALYLCASSLARQAHYGYTFGSGTRLTVV.

The J gene is TRBJ2-7, the V gene TRBV5-8; 8 bases map to TRBD1. The V and J ends lost 4 bases and 6 bases, in that order; junction bases with no gene match: 9. Germline V gives CDR1 SGHTS, CDR2 YDEGEE. The CDR3 consists of 14 residues. This CDR3 is CASSSPGQGSEQYF. For the CDR3, the DNA is TGTGCCAGCAGCAGTCCCGGACAGGGTAGCGAGCAGTACTTC.

V gene TRBV27 combines with J gene TRBJ2-1; TRBD1 aligns across 9 bases. The CDR3 is 15 residues long. In germline, CDR1 is MNHEY, CDR2 SMNVEV (reference sequence). Trimming at V came to 5 bases and at J to 3 bases, leaving 5 bases not matched to a gene. The CDR3 bases are TGTGCCAGCAGTACCGGGACAGGGAACTACAATGAGCAGTTCTTC. Its translation: CASSTGTGNYNEQFF.

CDR3 nucleotides: TGCGCCAGCAGCTTAGAACCGGGACTCCGCACAGATACGCAGTATTTT. Its protein is CASSLEPGLRTDTQYF. The chain has TRBV5-1 and TRBJ2-3, with TRBD2 as a possible D gene (6 bases). CDR1 is SGHRS and CDR2 is YFSETQ in the germline V gene. Trimming left V 2 bases short and J 1 base short, with 14 bases between. CDR3 length equals 16 residues.

CDR3 DNA sequence: TGTGCCAGCAGCTTGGCGAACTCAGAGCAGTACTTC. The encoded protein is CASSLANSEQYF. V usage is TRBV5-6 and J usage is TRBJ2-7, with unresolved D. V lost 0 bases and J 7 bases, leaving 8 bases between the germline ends. Per germline, CDR1 SGHDT and CDR2 YYEEEE. The CDR3 spans 12 residues.